This passage covers 4 T cell receptor beta chains from one sample sequenced in a study of CD8 T cells in ankylosing spondylitis. One entry per CDR3 protein results from TCRdb running MiXCR on the 5' RACE reads. The repertoire consists of 200,000 to 300,000 distinct CDR3 sequences, with more than 20% occurring once and the leading ten covering more than 0.6%. Specimen: blood, either unsorted or a sorted T cell fraction (not recorded which). These receptors all stem from a male donor with ankylosing spondylitis or in good health (not recorded which).

The rearrangement uses TRBV20-1 and TRBJ2-7; D is ambiguous. Germline-derived CDR1 and CDR2 are DFQATT and SNEGSKA (reference sequence). The CDR3 contains 15 residues. The V and J ends lost 3 bases and 0 bases respectively, with 15 bases between them. CDR3 DNA sequence: TGCAGTGCTAGTAAGGGATCCCTAAGCTCCTACGAGCAGTACTTC. Amino acids: CSASKGSLSSYEQYF.

In its sample, this clonotype was seen a few times. The chain uses TRBV20-1 and TRBJ1-5, with TRBD1 as a possible D gene (6 bases). Germline V CDR1 and CDR2: DFQATT, SNEGSKA (reference sequence). The CDR3 loop spans 15 amino acids. Trimming removed 1 base from V and 3 bases from J, with 13 bases in between. The CDR3 here is CSARATGGYNQPQHF. In nucleotides, the CDR3 is TGCAGTGCTAGAGCGACAGGCGGTTACAATCAGCCCCAGCATTTT.

The rearrangement uses TRBV30 and TRBJ2-2; D not certain. In germline, CDR1 is GTSNPN, CDR2 SVGIG (reference sequence). V lost 0 bases, J lost 3 bases, and 8 bases lay in between. There are 14 residues in the CDR3. CDR3 region: CAWSVFRDTGELFF. The CDR3 coding sequence is TGTGCCTGGAGTGTTTTCCGCGACACCGGGGAGCTGTTTTTT.

This clonotype showed up many times. The chain employs TRBV20-1 and TRBJ2-3; tentative D call: TRBD2 (7 bases). Trimming took off 4 bases at V and 4 bases at J, with 12 bases between the two ends. Germline assignment: CDR1 DFQATT and CDR2 SNEGSKA (reference sequence). The length of the CDR3 is 13 residues. CDR3 region: CSAMGGAADTQYF. DNA of the CDR3: TGCAGTGCTATGGGGGGGGCTGCAGATACGCAGTATTTT.